The clone carrying this T cell receptor (beta chain) was picked up a small number of times. This sample was included in a study of blood T cell repertoires in COVID-19. The overall study: Whether acute or convalescent, the COVID-19 samples came from the United States, Italy and Spain. The analysed material was cDNA or gDNA that came from T cells, B-cell-depleted T cells, or PBMCs.

Original handling: Using reference gene primer amplification, nucleated cell counts were estimated. Produced via immunoSEQ multiplex PCR; TCRdb's table is partial and in-frame only. Clone size and V and J calls were adopted from that table, with D and trimming inferred from the DNA. This table has approximately 120,000 clones, around 82% appearing once. This TCR was recovered from a human donor in a cohort sampled during active or convalescent COVID-19. Sequenced input: peripheral blood.

CDR3 sequence reads: CASSLRLAGTNEQFF. CDR3 DNA sequence: TGTGCCAGCAGCCTAAGACTAGCGGGAACCAATGAGCAGTTCTTC. The V gene is TRBV7-3, the J gene TRBJ2-1, with 11 bases that match TRBD2. The J segment lost 6 bases and the V segment lost 5 bases, leaving 6 bases of the junction unmatched. Per the germline V gene, CDR1 is SGHTA and CDR2 is FQGTGA. This CDR3 has 15 residues.